The sequence of this T cell receptor beta chain was determined in a study of cytomegalovirus exposure and HLA in healthy donors. A word on this clone: What it binds is unknown.

The V end was cut by 1 base, the J end by 2 bases, with 9 bases between. This CDR3 is built from 14 residues. In germline, CDR1 is SGHTA, CDR2 FQGNSA. Study-wide results and caveats: It was likely that a cluster of highly shared sequence variants was a sequencing artifact.

PCR used 60 Vbeta primers and 13 Jbeta primers. In the study's own analysis: A later analysis tallied roughly 77 million unique TCR beta chains, around 10 million of them shared. Generated by immunoSEQ multiplex PCR, the TCRdb table keeps only in-frame clones and is missing some. V and J calls and clone size come straight from that table; D and trimming were deduced from the DNA. This table holds about 160,000 clones, more than 70% found once. The TCR sequence derives from a man aged 55 to 70 in good health and CMV-seronegative. The chain employs TRBV7-2 and TRBJ2-7; perhaps TRBD2 as D (6 bases). Sequencing was performed on PBMCs. This chain's CDR3 is CASSLELAPYEQYF. The DNA for the CDR3 is TGTGCCAGCAGCTTAGAACTAGCTCCCTACGAGCAGTACTTC.